The rows below give T cell receptor beta chains drawn from one sample of a study of CD8+ T cells in alopecia areata. Assay: immunoSEQ multiplex PCR; the TCRdb copy retains only in-frame clones and omits some. Counted here are around 290,000 clones, roughly 64% occurring once; the ten biggest clones make up less than 2%. The sequences come from CD4+ T cells sorted from blood, collected at week 24, from a patient treated with tofacitinib. The source is a human donor with alopecia areata. CDR3s include the opening cysteine and the closing phenylalanine or tryptophan. The D gene is left open where the match is weak. Size is stated for part of the rows, as once, few or many counts, or as a class when the clone is expanded.

j_call d_call v_call clone_size cdr3_nt cdr3_aa
TRBJ2-2 . TRBV30 few TGTGCCTGGAGTCGGCTGGCCGGGGAGCTGTTTTTT CAWSRLAGELFF
TRBJ1-1 . TRBV4-2 . TGTGCCAGCAGAAAGGCCGTTAACACTGAAGCTTTCTTT CASRKAVNTEAFF
TRBJ1-1 . TRBV6-6 few TGTGCCAGCAGTTATACAGGTTCTAACACTGAAGCTTTCTTT CASSYTGSNTEAFF
TRBJ1-1 . TRBV29-1 few TGCAGCGTGTCCTCGACAGGAACAAGAACTGAAGCTTTCTTT CSVSSTGTRTEAFF
TRBJ2-3 . TRBV29-1 . TGCAGCGTTGAAGAGGGGAAGGTTCCAGATACGCAGTATTTT CSVEEGKVPDTQYF
TRBJ1-6 TRBD1 TRBV10-3 . TGTGCCATCAGTGGGTCCGGACAGGGGAATAATTCACCCCTCCACTTT CAISGSGQGNNSPLHF
TRBJ2-7 TRBD1 TRBV2 . TGTGCCAGCAGTGTGACAGGGGGCGAGCAGTACTTC CASSVTGGEQYF
TRBJ2-3 . TRBV28 few TGTGCCAGCAGTTTGAAGCGACCAAGCACAGATACGCAGTATTTT CASSLKRPSTDTQYF
TRBJ2-7 . TRBV4-1 . TGCGCCAGCGGGCTACTTGGGGGCGGTGGAAAGCAGTACTTC CASGLLGGGGKQYF
TRBJ1-6 . TRBV12-5 . TGTGCTAGCTTACGGGACATTAGTTCACCCCTCCACTTT CASLRDISSPLHF
TRBJ2-5 . TRBV29-1 . TGCAGCGTTGTGGAACAGCAAGAGACCCAGTACTTC CSVVEQQETQYF
TRBJ2-3 . TRBV2 . TGTGCCAGCAGTGACTGGGGGGCGAGCACAGATACGCAGTATTTT CASSDWGASTDTQYF
TRBJ1-6 . TRBV6-5 . TGTGCCAGCAGCCGGAACGCGACACCCCTCCACTTT CASSRNATPLHF
TRBJ2-5 TRBD1 TRBV7-6 . TGTGCCAGCCTTAAAGGGACAGGGGTTGGCGAGACCCAGTACTTC CASLKGTGVGETQYF
TRBJ1-5 TRBD1 TRBV19 . TGTGCCAGTCGCCATCCTGGGACAGGGCCTAATCAGCCCCAGCATTTT CASRHPGTGPNQPQHF
TRBJ2-7 . TRBV4-1 few TGCGCCAGCAGCCAACTTAGGCCGGCCTACGAGCAGTACTTC CASSQLRPAYEQYF
TRBJ2-7 . TRBV2 few TGTGCCAGCAGTACCCCGACTGCGACTAAAGAGCAGTACTTC CASSTPTATKEQYF
TRBJ1-6 TRBD1 TRBV4-1 once TGCGCCAGCAGCCAAGAAGGCGGCGGATCGACAGGGTCGCATTCACCCCTCCACTTT CASSQEGGGSTGSHSPLHF
TRBJ1-5 . TRBV5-1 . TGCGCCAGCAGCGGATGGACGGTTCCTGGGGAGCAGCCCCAGCATTTT CASSGWTVPGEQPQHF
TRBJ2-1 . TRBV19 . TGTGCCAGTAGTATAATTGACAGCCGCAATGAGCAGTTCTTC CASSIIDSRNEQFF
TRBJ1-1 . TRBV30 . TGTGCCTGGACATCCGCGGACAGATACACTGAAGCTTTCTTT CAWTSADRYTEAFF
TRBJ2-5 . TRBV7-8 . TGTGCCAGCAGCTTAGCGTTTAGGGAGACCCAGTACTTC CASSLAFRETQYF
TRBJ2-5 TRBD1 TRBV5-1 . TGCGCCAGCGGTACAGGGGGCACGGAAGAGACCCAGTACTTC CASGTGGTEETQYF
TRBJ2-3 . TRBV2 . TGTGCCAGCGGGTCTGGTATCACAGATACGCAGTATTTT CASGSGITDTQYF
TRBJ2-7 TRBD1 TRBV29-1 few TGCAGCGTGGGGACAGGGGTCTACGAGCAGTACTTC CSVGTGVYEQYF